A single sample is the source of the 13 T cell receptor beta chains below, sequenced in a study of T-cell memory formation after mild COVID-19. TCRdb re-called the 5' RACE reads with MiXCR, one entry per CDR3 protein. The table lists roughly 140,000 distinct CDR3 sequences, 11% to 15% of them singletons. Sequenced input: PBMCs or a T cell subset sorted from them (not recorded which). The source is an adult woman who had mild COVID-19 (a few samples of this study predate the infection). Cell type and time point are not known.

This clonotype was seen only a few times. The gene calls are TRBV5-1 and TRBJ2-7, with 8 bases matching TRBD1. There are 15 residues in the CDR3. After removal of 4 bases from V and 3 bases from J, the junction contained 9 bases not matched to a gene. Germline V lookup: CDR1 SGHRS, CDR2 YFSETQ. The CDR3 DNA reads TGCGCCAGCAGCACCGGACAGGGATTGATCTACGAGCAGTACTTC. The encoded protein is CASSTGQGLIYEQYF. Full variable domain (rest looked up from reference TRBV5-1 and TRBJ2-7): KAGVTQTPRYLIKTRGQQVTLSCSPISGHRSVSWYQQTPGQGLQFLFEYFSETQRNKGNFPGRFSGRQFSNSRSEMNVSTLELGDSALYLCASSTGQGLIYEQYFGPGTRLTVT.

The gene calls are TRBV7-9 and TRBJ2-1; tentatively, D is TRBD2 (6 bases). CDR3 length: 16 amino acids. V lost 1 base and J lost 5, with 15 bases in between. Germline loops: CDR1 SEHNR, CDR2 FQNEAQ (reference sequence). In nucleotides, the CDR3 is TGTGCCAGCAGCTTAGGGCGGGGTATCCCCCACAATGAGCAGTTCTTC. Its translation is CASSLGRGIPHNEQFF. The variable domain in full, completed from reference TRBV7-9 and TRBJ2-1, reads DTGVSQNPRHKITKRGQNVTFRCDPISEHNRLYWYRQTLGQGPEFLTYFQNEAQLEKSRLLSDRFSAERPKGSFSTLEIQRTEQGDSAMYLCASSLGRGIPHNEQFFGPGTRLTVL.

The chain is built from TRBV10-3 and TRBJ1-1, with a tentative D call TRBD1 (6 bases). V lost 8 bases and J lost 7, with 20 bases in between. The CDR3 covers 14 residues. CDR1 and CDR2 from the germline V gene are ENHRY and SYGVKD. CDR3 DNA: TGTGCCATCTCCAACCCTACAGGGCTACGTGAAGCTTTCTTT. This encodes CAISNPTGLREAFF.

The sample holds a few counts of this clonotype. V usage is TRBV2 and J usage is TRBJ1-5, with D possibly TRBD1 on 5 matching bases. Between the trimmed V and J ends, which lost 3 bases and 4 bases, there was a span of 13 bases. This CDR3 region has 15 residues. Looked up from germline, CDR1 is SNHLY and CDR2 is FYNNEI. The CDR3 DNA reads TGTGCCAGCAGTGATCGGGACTCTTTAAATCAGCCCCAGCATTTT. This encodes CASSDRDSLNQPQHF.

This clonotype was seen only a few times. Since no conserved phenylalanine or tryptophan closes the CDR3, a read error is the likely cause. The chain links TRBV6-1 to TRBJ2-1; perhaps TRBD1 as D (6 bases). The CDR3 extends over 15 amino acids. Trimming cost V 2 bases and J 0 bases, with 8 bases left between them. Germline CDR1 reads MNHNS; CDR2 reads SASEGT. CDR3 residues: CASSEKDSSYNEQFS. In DNA form, the CDR3 reads TGTGCCAGCAGTGAAAAGGACAGCTCCTACAATGAGCAGTTCTCC.

Concerning this clonotype: This could be a read error, since a much larger clone is one nucleotide away. The chain carries TRBV20-1 and TRBJ2-1; 11 bases agree with TRBD2. The CDR3 length is 16 residues. Germline CDR1 and CDR2: DFQATT and SNEGSKA (reference sequence). The CDR3 region has the DNA TGCAGTGCTGGAGATTCACTAGCGGGGGCCTACAATGAGCAGTTCTTC. As protein: CSAGDSLAGAYNEQFF.

This rearrangement joins TRBV12-3 or TRBV12-4 to TRBJ2-5, with D possibly matching TRBD2 (6 bases). The CDR3 has 15 amino acids. With 1 base removed from V and 1 base from J, the gap between germline ends came to 10 bases. The CDR3 DNA sequence: TGTGCCAGCAGTTTAGGGCAGGGAGGCCAAGAGACCCAGTACTTC. This encodes CASSLGQGGQETQYF.

This clonotype was observed a few times. J is TRBJ1-2 and V is TRBV20-1; D is ambiguous. The V gene's germline CDR1 is DFQATT and CDR2 SNEGSKA (reference sequence). V was cut by 3 bases and J by 6 bases, with 14 bases left in between. The CDR3 consists of 13 residues. As DNA, the CDR3 is TGCAGTGCTAGCCTCCCCCAGAGGGATGGCTACACCTTC. It codes for CSASLPQRDGYTF.

This clonotype was seen many times. The rearrangement uses TRBV7-9 and TRBJ2-1; no reliable D call. Per germline, CDR1 SEHNR and CDR2 FQNEAQ (reference sequence). V was trimmed by 5 bases and J by 1 base, leaving 6 bases between them. This CDR3 has 13 residues. The CDR3 nucleotides read TGTGCCAGCAGCCTTCCGTCCTACAATGAGCAGTTCTTC. It is translated as CASSLPSYNEQFF.

This clonotype was seen a few times. The genes are TRBV28 and TRBJ1-5; D not resolved. The V end was cut by 5 bases, the J end by 3 bases, with 14 bases between. The CDR3 is 15 residues long. The germline V gene has CDR1 MDHEN and CDR2 SYDVKM. The CDR3, as DNA: TGTGCCAGCAGTACGGGCCCAACTTCCAATCAGCCCCAGCATTTT. This gives the protein CASSTGPTSNQPQHF.

The chain has TRBV5-6 and TRBJ1-5; D remains ambiguous. CDR3 size: 15 residues. The V end lost 0 bases, the J end lost 6 bases, and 13 bases lay between the germline ends. Per the germline V gene, CDR1 is SGHDT and CDR2 is YYEEEE. The CDR3 protein is CASSLGARALQPQHF. The CDR3 DNA sequence: TGTGCCAGCAGCTTGGGGGCTAGGGCACTTCAGCCCCAGCATTTT. The full variable domain, in which reference TRBV5-6 and TRBJ1-5 provide the parts outside the CDR3, is DAGVTQSPTHLIKTRGQQVTLRCSPKSGHDTVSWYQQALGQGPQFIFQYYEEEERQRGNFPDRFSGHQFPNYSSELNVNALLLGDSALYLCASSLGARALQPQHFGDGTRLSIL.

This clonotype was picked up a small number of times. The chain recombines TRBV15 with TRBJ2-3, with D perhaps matching TRBD2 (5 bases). The V gene lost 0 bases and the J gene lost 1 base, with 8 bases spanning the gap. CDR1 LNHNV and CDR2 YYDKDF come from the germline V gene (reference sequence). CDR3 length: 15 amino acids. CDR3: CATSRDLGGTDTQYF. DNA for the CDR3: TGTGCCACCAGCAGAGATTTGGGAGGCACAGATACGCAGTATTTT.

This clonotype has a handful of counts. This chain connects TRBV20-1 to TRBJ2-1; a weak D match, TRBD2 (5 bases). Trimming left V 4 bases short and J 8 bases short, with 27 bases between. The V gene's germline CDR1 is DFQATT and CDR2 SNEGSKA (reference sequence). The CDR3 is 17 amino acids. CDR3 sequence reads: CSATDGSSSSWLDEQFF. The CDR3 region has the DNA TGCAGTGCTACCGACGGATCTAGCAGTTCGTGGTTAGATGAGCAGTTCTTC.